This T cell receptor (beta chain) was sequenced during a study of blood T cell repertoires in COVID-19. Across the study: Donors in the United States, Italy and Spain gave samples during acute or convalescent COVID-19.

Profiling relied on immunoSEQ multiplex PCR, and the TCRdb table lists in-frame clones only, not all of them. The sample lists about 190,000 clones; 85% to 90% were seen once. This clone came up once. The CDR3 loop spans 15 amino acids. Germline CDR1 and CDR2: SGDLS and YYNGEE. Trimming cost V 0 bases and J 4 bases; bases outside gene matches: 5. The material sequenced was peripheral blood. This TCR came from a man in his fifties or sixties with acute or convalescent COVID-19. This rearrangement joins TRBV9 to TRBJ1-2, with 8 bases that match TRBD1. CDR3 amino acids: CASSVETGVLYGYTF. The CDR3 DNA follows: TGTGCCAGCAGCGTAGAGACAGGGGTACTCTATGGCTACACCTTC.